One sample yielded the 4 T cell receptor beta chains listed below, sequenced in a study of blood T cells in healthy people across ages. Primers used in a second PCR of about 6 to 11 cycles were a sample-barcoded 5' primer and a J-beta primer mix. TCRdb reprocessed the 5' RACE reads via MiXCR and lists one record per CDR3 protein. Of 700,000 to 950,000 distinct CDR3 sequences listed, roughly 47% are singletons. Material for sequencing was blood. The origin of the receptors is a woman aged 55 to 70 in good health.

This clonotype turned up a few times. The J gene is TRBJ2-1, the V gene TRBV7-9; weak D call: TRBD1 (5 bases). Germline CDR1 reads SEHNR; CDR2 reads FQNEAQ (reference sequence). This CDR3 region has 17 residues. Trimming pared 4 bases from V and 2 bases from J, leaving 18 bases between. In DNA form, the CDR3 reads TGTGCCAGCAGCTGGGCCCTCACAGGATTCACCTACAATGAGCAGTTCTTC. Encoded protein: CASSWALTGFTYNEQFF.

Regarding this clonotype: A read error is possible here, since a much larger clone lies one base away. The chain uses TRBV6-5 and TRBJ2-7, with TRBD1 matching over 9 bases. V lost 6 bases and J lost 7; bases outside the gene matches: 13. CDR1 is MNHEY, CDR2 SVGAGI, per germline. The CDR3 contains 15 residues. The CDR3 DNA reads TGTGCCAGCAGCAGAGCCACAGGGGGCGCGAATGAGCAGTACTTC. The encoded protein is CASSRATGGANEQYF.

The J gene is TRBJ2-5, the V gene TRBV5-1; 9 nucleotides align to TRBD2. The germline CDR1 and CDR2 sequences are SGHRS and YFSETQ. The CDR3 has 16 amino acids. With V trimmed by 5 bases and J by 5 bases, 13 bases remained unmatched. CDR3 DNA sequence: TGCGCCAGCAGGGGACTAGCAGGGAGTAGAGGGGAGACCCAGTACTTC. As protein: CASRGLAGSRGETQYF. The entire variable domain, with the rest obtained from reference TRBV5-1 and TRBJ2-5, is as follows: KAGVTQTPRYLIKTRGQQVTLSCSPISGHRSVSWYQQTPGQGLQFLFEYFSETQRNKGNFPGRFSGRQFSNSRSEMNVSTLELGDSALYLCASRGLAGSRGETQYFGPGTRLLVL.

The rearrangement joins TRBV5-1 to TRBJ2-1; perhaps TRBD1 as D (5 bases). The end of the DNA is better explained by TRBJ2-7, so the J call may be wrong. Germline V gene sequence: CDR1 SGHRS, CDR2 YFSETQ. CDR3 length equals 15 residues. Here the CDR3 reads CASSLGSGPYNEQYF. DNA for the CDR3: TGCGCCAGCAGCTTGGGGTCAGGGCCCTACAATGAGCAGTACTTC.